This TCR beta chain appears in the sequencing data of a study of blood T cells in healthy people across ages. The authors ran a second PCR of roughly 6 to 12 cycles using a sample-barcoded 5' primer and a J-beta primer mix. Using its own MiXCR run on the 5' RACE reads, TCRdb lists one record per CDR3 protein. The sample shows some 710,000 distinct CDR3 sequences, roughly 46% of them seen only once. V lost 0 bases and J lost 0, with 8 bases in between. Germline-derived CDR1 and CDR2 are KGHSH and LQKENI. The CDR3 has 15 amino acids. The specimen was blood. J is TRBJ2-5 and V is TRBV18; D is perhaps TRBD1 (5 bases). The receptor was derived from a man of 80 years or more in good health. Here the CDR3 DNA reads TGTGCCAGCTCACCACCGGGCAGGGACCAAGAGACCCAGTACTTC. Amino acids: CASSPPGRDQETQYF.